This T cell receptor (beta chain) was sequenced during a study of Ad26.COV2.S vaccination and SARS-CoV-2 variants. About this clone itself: Its antigen is not known.

Generated by immunoSEQ multiplex PCR, the TCRdb table keeps only in-frame clones and is missing some. Found here are about 180,000 clones, around 88% of them singletons; the top ten hold about 5.5%. V was pared by 6 bases and J by 3 bases, with 7 bases of the junction left unmatched. Looked up from germline, CDR1 is SGHRS and CDR2 is YFSETQ. The CDR3 is 15 residues long. Study outcomes and limitations: From the TCR breadth and depth analyses, total T cell responses may have been underestimated. Placebo recipients had lower spike-specific TCR breadth than vaccine recipients. Non-spike TCR breadth showed similarity between vaccine and placebo recipients.

The source is a human donor who had recovered from COVID-19. The input for sequencing was peripheral blood, taken after recovery from COVID-19. The rearrangement links TRBV5-1 to TRBJ2-1, with TRBD1 identical over 9 bases. The CDR3 region is CASNSGTGFYNEQFF. The CDR3 DNA sequence: TGCGCCAGCAACTCCGGGACAGGGTTCTACAATGAGCAGTTCTTC.